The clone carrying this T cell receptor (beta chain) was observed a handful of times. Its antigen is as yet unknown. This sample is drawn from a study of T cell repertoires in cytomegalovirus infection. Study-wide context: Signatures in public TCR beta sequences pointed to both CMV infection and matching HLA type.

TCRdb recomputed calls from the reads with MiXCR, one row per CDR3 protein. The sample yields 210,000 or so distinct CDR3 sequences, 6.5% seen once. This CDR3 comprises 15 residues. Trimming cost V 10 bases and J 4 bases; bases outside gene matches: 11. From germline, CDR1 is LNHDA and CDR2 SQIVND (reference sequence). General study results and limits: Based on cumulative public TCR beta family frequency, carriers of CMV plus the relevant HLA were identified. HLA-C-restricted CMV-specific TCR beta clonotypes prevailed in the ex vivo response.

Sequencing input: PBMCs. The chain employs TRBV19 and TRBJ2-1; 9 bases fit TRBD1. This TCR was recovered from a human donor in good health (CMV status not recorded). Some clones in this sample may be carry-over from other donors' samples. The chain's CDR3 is CATKSRDREYNEQFF. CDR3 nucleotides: TGTGCCACCAAATCAAGGGACAGGGAGTACAATGAGCAGTTCTTC. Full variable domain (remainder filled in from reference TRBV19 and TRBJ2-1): DGGITQSPKYLFRKEGQNVTLSCEQNLNHDAMYWYRQDPGQGLRLIYYSQIVNDFQKGDIAEGYSVSREKKESFPLTVTSAQKNPTAFYLCATKSRDREYNEQFFGPGTRLTVL.